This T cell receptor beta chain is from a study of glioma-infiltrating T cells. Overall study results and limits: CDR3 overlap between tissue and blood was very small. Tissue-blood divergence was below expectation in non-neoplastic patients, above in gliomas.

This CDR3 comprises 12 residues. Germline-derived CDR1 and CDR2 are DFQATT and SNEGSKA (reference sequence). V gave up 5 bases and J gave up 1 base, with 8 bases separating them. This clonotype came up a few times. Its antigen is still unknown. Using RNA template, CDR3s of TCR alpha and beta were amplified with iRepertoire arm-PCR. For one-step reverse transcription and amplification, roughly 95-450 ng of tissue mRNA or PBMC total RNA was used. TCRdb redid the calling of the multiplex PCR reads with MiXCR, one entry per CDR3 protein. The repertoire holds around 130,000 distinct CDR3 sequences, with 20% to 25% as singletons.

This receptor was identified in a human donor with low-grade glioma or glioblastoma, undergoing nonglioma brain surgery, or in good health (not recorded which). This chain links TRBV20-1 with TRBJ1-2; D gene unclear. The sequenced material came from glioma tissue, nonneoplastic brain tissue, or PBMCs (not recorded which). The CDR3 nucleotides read TGCAGTGCTGCTAGTTATAACTATGGCTACACCTTC. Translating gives CSAASYNYGYTF.